This T cell receptor (beta chain) was obtained from a study of vaccination effects on CD4 cells after COVID-19. Study-wide results and caveats: Marked clonal contraction was seen late after vaccination (in both infection- and vaccine-induced clones).

Looked up from germline, CDR1 is SGHRS and CDR2 is YFSETQ. The CDR3 totals 16 residues. V shed 0 bases and J shed 1 base, with 13 bases lying between them. CD4+ T cells specific for antigen were expanded with viral peptide pools by the ViraFEST assay before sequencing. Culture proceeded for approximately 10 days, and CD4+ T cells were then isolated. Roughly 2.1 million PBMC per well were cultured with 8.5 to 10 IU/ml IL-2 and about 9.8 ug/ml peptides. On day 3 and again on day 7, half the medium was replaced with IL-2 medium. On this clone itself: Its antigen remains unidentified.

TCRdb keeps only in-frame clones here, not all; method: immunoSEQ multiplex PCR. The sample consists of tens of thousands of clones, approximately 74% of them appearing once. The chain combines TRBV5-1 with TRBJ1-1, with a weak D call TRBD1 (6 bases). This clonotype originated in a human donor who received a COVID-19 vaccine. The source was CD4+ T cells from PBMCs cultured with HCoV-229E spike peptides, collected before COVID-19 vaccination. The CDR3 bases are TGCGCCAGCAGCTTGGGGAGCGGGGGGGCGAACACTGAAGCTTTCTTT. Translated: CASSLGSGGANTEAFF.